A selection of T cell receptor beta chains follows, all from one sample in a study of cytomegalovirus exposure and HLA in healthy donors. Here immunoSEQ multiplex PCR was the method, and the copy in TCRdb shows in-frame clones only, minus some. The repertoire holds 120,000 or so clones, with 65% to 75% as singletons. What was sequenced was PBMCs. These receptors were taken from a man between 40 and 49 years old in good health and CMV-seropositive. The CDR3 runs from the conserved cysteine through the conserved F or W. Each record gives: D gene, clone size, V gene, J gene, CDR3 protein, CDR3 DNA. D genes are given only for firm matches. Clone size is given for some rows only: seen once, a few or many times, or a class if the clone is expanded.

D: NA; size: few; V: TRBV10-2; J: TRBJ1-2; CDR3: CASSESMVGGYGYTF; DNA: TGCGCCAGCAGTGAGTCGATGGTCGGGGGCTATGGCTACACCTTC
D: NA; size: once; V: TRBV29-1; J: TRBJ2-2; CDR3: CSVEEGGAGELFF; DNA: TGCAGCGTTGAAGAAGGGGGGGCCGGGGAGCTGTTTTTT
D: NA; size: NA; V: TRBV19; J: TRBJ2-5; CDR3: CASSIASHGGTQYF; DNA: TGTGCCAGTAGTATCGCTAGCCACGGCGGGACCCAGTACTTC
D: NA; size: NA; V: TRBV7-3; J: TRBJ2-2; CDR3: CASSSSVASANTGELFF; DNA: TGTGCCAGCAGCTCATCGGTGGCTAGCGCGAACACCGGGGAGCTGTTTTTT
D: TRBD1; size: NA; V: TRBV25-1; J: TRBJ1-2; CDR3: CASRPGQDGYGYTF; DNA: TGTGCCAGCAGACCCGGACAGGACGGCTATGGCTACACCTTC
D: NA; size: NA; V: TRBV5-6; J: TRBJ2-2; CDR3: CASSLVRVGTGELFF; DNA: TGTGCCAGCAGCTTGGTCAGGGTGGGCACCGGGGAGCTGTTTTTT
D: TRBD1; size: NA; V: TRBV5-1; J: TRBJ2-6; CDR3: CASSLRQGDSGANVLTF; DNA: TGCGCCAGCAGCTTGAGACAGGGGGACTCTGGGGCCAACGTCCTGACTTTC
D: TRBD2; size: NA; V: TRBV4-1; J: TRBJ2-1; CDR3: CASSQGSSGGQYNEQFF; DNA: TGCGCCAGCAGCCAAGGGTCTAGCGGGGGGCAATACAATGAGCAGTTCTTC
D: NA; size: NA; V: TRBV27; J: TRBJ2-7; CDR3: CASNGGSSSYEQYF; DNA: TGTGCCAGCAACGGCGGGTCGAGCTCCTACGAGCAGTACTTC
D: NA; size: NA; V: TRBV28; J: TRBJ2-1; CDR3: CASRQYYNEQFF; DNA: TGTGCCAGCAGACAGTACTACAATGAGCAGTTCTTC
D: NA; size: few; V: TRBV6-5; J: TRBJ1-1; CDR3: CASSYLLGRGAFF; DNA: TGTGCCAGCAGTTACCTCCTAGGGCGGGGGGCTTTCTTT
D: TRBD2; size: NA; V: TRBV23-1; J: TRBJ2-6; CDR3: CASSPGTSGSGANVLTF; DNA: TGCGCCAGCAGTCCCGGGACTAGCGGCTCTGGGGCCAACGTCCTGACTTTC
D: TRBD1; size: NA; V: TRBV5-4; J: TRBJ2-5; CDR3: CASSPGTGQETQYF; DNA: TGTGCCAGCAGCCCAGGGACAGGTCAAGAGACCCAGTACTTC
D: TRBD1; size: NA; V: TRBV18; J: TRBJ1-4; CDR3: CASSPLGQTTNEKLFF; DNA: TGTGCCAGCTCACCCTTGGGACAGACAACTAATGAAAAACTGTTTTTT
D: NA; size: few; V: TRBV28; J: TRBJ2-7; CDR3: CASRDTPYEQYF; DNA: TGTGCCAGCCGGGACACTCCCTACGAGCAGTACTTC
D: TRBD1; size: NA; V: TRBV6-5; J: TRBJ1-2; CDR3: CASIRMTGIHYGYTF; DNA: TGTGCCAGCATCCGCATGACAGGGATCCACTATGGCTACACCTTC
D: NA; size: NA; V: TRBV29-1; J: TRBJ2-7; CDR3: CSVVGGYEQYF; DNA: TGCAGCGTTGTGGGGGGCTACGAGCAGTACTTC
D: TRBD2; size: NA; V: TRBV27; J: TRBJ2-2; CDR3: CASSLETSGRADTGELFF; DNA: TGTGCCAGCAGTTTAGAGACTAGCGGGAGGGCCGACACCGGGGAGCTGTTTTTT
D: TRBD1; size: NA; V: TRBV30; J: TRBJ1-4; CDR3: CAWRTGLHNEKLFF; DNA: TGTGCCTGGAGGACAGGGTTACATAATGAAAAACTGTTTTTT
D: TRBD2; size: NA; V: TRBV19; J: TRBJ2-7; CDR3: CASSIAGGSSYEQYF; DNA: TGTGCCAGTAGTATAGCGGGAGGTAGCTCCTACGAGCAGTACTTC
D: TRBD1; size: few; V: TRBV28; J: TRBJ2-7; CDR3: CACRQGSYEQYF; DNA: TGTGCCTGCCGACAGGGCTCCTACGAGCAGTACTTC
D: TRBD2; size: NA; V: TRBV29-1; J: TRBJ2-5; CDR3: CSVESSGKEETQYF; DNA: TGCAGCGTTGAATCTAGCGGGAAGGAAGAGACCCAGTACTTC
D: TRBD1; size: NA; V: TRBV11-2; J: TRBJ2-7; CDR3: CASSLGVGTGYEQYF; DNA: TGTGCCAGCAGCTTAGGTGTAGGGACAGGCTACGAGCAGTACTTC
D: TRBD2; size: few; V: TRBV9; J: TRBJ2-5; CDR3: CASSVAVGGETQYF; DNA: TGTGCCAGCAGCGTAGCTGTGGGGGGGGAGACCCAGTACTTC
D: NA; size: once; V: TRBV6-5; J: TRBJ1-4; CDR3: CASQGFANEKLFF; DNA: TGTGCCAGCCAGGGTTTCGCTAATGAAAAACTGTTTTTT
D: TRBD2; size: NA; V: TRBV9; J: TRBJ2-6; CDR3: CASSGIAGAGANVLTF; DNA: TGTGCCAGCAGCGGGATAGCGGGAGCTGGGGCCAACGTCCTGACTTTC
D: NA; size: NA; V: TRBV6-5; J: TRBJ1-1; CDR3: CASSRPGTQYTEAFF; DNA: TGTGCCAGCAGCCGTCCCGGGACACAATACACTGAAGCTTTCTTT
D: TRBD1; size: few; V: TRBV9; J: TRBJ2-7; CDR3: CASSSRDRAYEQYF; DNA: TGTGCCAGCAGCTCCCGGGACAGGGCCTACGAGCAGTACTTC
D: TRBD1; size: NA; V: TRBV9; J: TRBJ2-2; CDR3: CASSPRVQGATGELFF; DNA: TGTGCCAGCAGCCCTAGGGTCCAGGGGGCTACCGGGGAGCTGTTTTTT
D: NA; size: NA; V: TRBV27; J: TRBJ1-6; CDR3: CASSYPSGKNSPLHF; DNA: TGTGCCAGCAGTTACCCATCCGGGAAGAATTCACCCCTCCACTTT
D: NA; size: NA; V: TRBV5-6; J: TRBJ2-7; CDR3: CASSRTPRSEQYF; DNA: TGTGCCAGCAGCAGGACACCTCGGAGCGAGCAGTACTTC
D: NA; size: NA; V: TRBV6-6; J: TRBJ1-5; CDR3: CASSYDSENQPQHF; DNA: TGTGCCAGCAGTTACGACAGTGAGAATCAGCCCCAGCATTTT
D: NA; size: NA; V: TRBV6-1; J: TRBJ2-5; CDR3: CASSELGAGGMRKTQYF; DNA: TGTGCCAGCAGCGAACTGGGGGCAGGGGGGATGAGGAAGACCCAGTACTTC
D: TRBD1; size: few; V: TRBV29-1; J: TRBJ2-3; CDR3: CSVEGQLTDTQYF; DNA: TGCAGCGTTGAGGGACAGCTCACAGATACGCAGTATTTT
D: TRBD2; size: NA; V: TRBV5-1; J: TRBJ2-2; CDR3: CASSLAGGNTGELFF; DNA: TGCGCCAGCAGCTTGGCGGGGGGGAACACCGGGGAGCTGTTTTTT
D: TRBD2; size: NA; V: TRBV30; J: TRBJ2-5; CDR3: CAWSPGVAGIGETQYF; DNA: TGTGCCTGGAGTCCGGGGGTAGCGGGGATAGGGGAGACCCAGTACTTC
D: TRBD1; size: NA; V: TRBV30; J: TRBJ1-2; CDR3: CAWSRTGNNYGYTF; DNA: TGTGCCTGGAGTCGGACAGGGAACAACTATGGCTACACCTTC
D: NA; size: NA; V: TRBV7-8; J: TRBJ1-1; CDR3: CASSLAHGGGNTEAFF; DNA: TGTGCCAGCAGCTTAGCGCACGGGGGGGGGAACACTGAAGCTTTCTTT
D: NA; size: NA; V: TRBV5-1; J: TRBJ1-1; CDR3: CASSKDPAGYNAFF; DNA: TGCGCCAGCAGCAAGGACCCCGCAGGGTATAATGCTTTCTTT
D: NA; size: NA; V: TRBV7-7; J: TRBJ2-5; CDR3: CASSLERRETQYF; DNA: TGTGCTAGCAGCTTAGAACGTAGAGAGACCCAGTACTTC
D: TRBD1; size: few; V: TRBV4-1; J: TRBJ2-7; CDR3: CASSQKPGQGADEQYF; DNA: TGCGCCAGCAGCCAAAAACCGGGACAGGGGGCGGATGAGCAGTACTTC
D: TRBD2; size: few; V: TRBV7-2; J: TRBJ2-3; CDR3: CASLKRGGLGTDTQYF; DNA: TGTGCCAGCCTCAAACGGGGGGGTCTTGGGACAGATACGCAGTATTTT
D: TRBD2; size: NA; V: TRBV18; J: TRBJ2-7; CDR3: CASSRRGAFSYEQYF; DNA: TGTGCCAGCTCTAGGCGGGGGGCCTTCTCCTACGAGCAGTACTTC
D: NA; size: NA; V: TRBV6-5; J: TRBJ2-2; CDR3: CASSTRGVNTGELFF; DNA: TGTGCCAGCAGTACCCGGGGTGTGAACACCGGGGAGCTGTTTTTT
D: TRBD1; size: NA; V: TRBV5-1; J: TRBJ1-1; CDR3: CASSLAGQTETEAFF; DNA: TGCGCCAGCAGCTTGGCGGGACAGACAGAAACTGAAGCTTTCTTT
D: TRBD2; size: few; V: TRBV6-4; J: TRBJ2-3; CDR3: CASSPQAGGPDTQYF; DNA: TGTGCCAGCAGTCCTCAAGCGGGAGGGCCAGATACGCAGTATTTT
D: NA; size: NA; V: TRBV12-2; J: TRBJ1-2; CDR3: CASRLAGNRGMYGYTF; DNA: TGTGCAAGTCGCTTAGCGGGGAACAGGGGAATGTATGGCTACACCTTC
D: TRBD2; size: NA; V: TRBV7-7; J: TRBJ2-2; CDR3: CASSQGTSGNTGELFF; DNA: TGTGCTAGCAGCCAAGGGACTAGCGGCAACACCGGGGAGCTGTTTTTT
D: NA; size: NA; V: TRBV6-5; J: TRBJ2-7; CDR3: CASSYTVGEQYF; DNA: TGTGCCAGCAGTTACACGGTCGGGGAGCAGTACTTC
D: NA; size: NA; V: TRBV6-1; J: TRBJ1-1; CDR3: CASIDAGLPTDTEAFF; DNA: TGTGCCAGCATTGATGCGGGACTCCCCACGGACACTGAAGCTTTCTTT
D: NA; size: NA; V: TRBV19; J: TRBJ1-1; CDR3: CASTQGLGNTEAFF; DNA: TGTGCCAGTACCCAGGGGTTGGGCAACACTGAAGCTTTCTTT
D: TRBD1; size: once; V: TRBV9; J: TRBJ1-2; CDR3: CASSVAGQGTIYGYTF; DNA: TGTGCCAGCAGCGTAGCGGGACAGGGGACTATCTATGGCTACACCTTC